Given below is one T cell receptor (beta chain) in context. CDR1 is MNHEY, CDR2 SMNVEV, per germline (reference sequence). The germline V and J ends were trimmed by 2 bases and 3 bases, with 11 bases remaining between them. The CDR3 totals 14 residues. The data belong to a study of shared clonotypes between healthy human individuals. The study ran the assay at deep level. Clones were read by immunoSEQ multiplex PCR, and TCRdb kept only the in-frame ones, dropping some. The data hold roughly 850,000 clones, with about 96% observed a single time. CD45RO-negative CD8 cells positively selected for CCR7 made up the naive population, which excluded terminally differentiated effector memory CD45RA+ cells.

This clonotype was obtained from a young man in good health. The chain couples TRBV27 to TRBJ2-7; D gene ambiguous. The sample comprised naive CD8+ T cells sorted from blood. DNA for the CDR3: TGTGCCAGCAGTTTAGTGGGGTCGGGCTACGAGCAGTACTTC. Protein: CASSLVGSGYEQYF.